The source of this TCR beta chain is a study of T-cell memory formation after mild COVID-19 (dated by TCRdb to 2020 to 2023). Background on the whole study: Most TCR sequence clusters were specific to one of the two donors. T-cell clones expanding and contracting after mild COVID-19 in a couple of donors were tracked by longitudinal TCRalpha and TCRbeta repertoire sequencing. Two young, previously healthy adult volunteers made up the cohort, one male and one female. What the study reported, not specific to this receptor: Some responding clones were found in pre-infection memory, which suggests that pre-existing cross-reactive memory T cells took part in the SARS-CoV-2 response. Balanced CD4/CD8 phenotypes were observed for clones contracting from day 15 to 85, whereas a bias towards CD4+ was observed for a second wave of clones expanding from day 15 to 37. The study included only a couple of mild cases, and larger cohorts that include severe cases with pre-infection samples were judged to be necessary. Whether the second-wave clones peaking on day 37 were SARS-CoV-2 specific was not confirmed. Contracting CD4+ clones appeared mostly in the CM and EM memory subsets, whereas CD8+ clones were enriched in EMRA.

This clonotype has only a few counts. Its antigen is still unknown. No much larger clonotype is one base removed from it; base qualities were not supplied. Ficoll-Paque density gradient centrifugation was used to isolate PBMCs. From the cysteine up to the phenylalanine, the CDR3 has a length of 15 residues. CDR3 DNA only is kept here, 45 bases in frame from base 1. Unmatched junction bases come to 7, with V trimmed by 8 bases and J by 0 bases. The data were produced on an Illumina NovaSeq 6000. TCRalpha and TCRbeta cDNA libraries were built by 5'RACE with constant-segment primers, adding sample barcodes and unique molecular identifiers. RNA was extracted from every sample with Trizol reagent. Library amplification was performed in two PCR steps, and a second sample barcode and Illumina TruSeq adapters were introduced in the second step. Sequencing of libraries was performed on an Illumina NovaSeq with 2 x 150 bp paired-end reads. Concerning the study's data processing: Demultiplexing of reads and collapsing into UMI-guided consensus sequences were performed with migec v1.2.7. With mixcr v2.1.11, UMI consensuses were aligned to TRA and TRB V and J templates and assembled into clonotypes. Expanded or contracted clonotypes were those called significant by both edgeR and NoisET, with noise models trained on biological replicates. For edgeR calls, the thresholds were a false discovery rate-adjusted p below 0.01 and a log2 fold-change of 1. PCA with hierarchical clustering of max-normalized trajectories of the 1000 most abundant clonotypes was used as exploratory dynamics analysis. Each responding clone was given a CD4 or CD8 phenotype based on the CD4+ and CD8+ repertoires, which had been sequenced separately. TCRdb applied fastp at Q25 and MiXCR to the public reads, then kept only in-frame beta chains. Rows are unified per CDR3 protein, each entry keeping the most common DNA and genes. The V and J calls follow TCRdb's processing rather than the paper's. The sample yields roughly 380,000 distinct CDR3 sequences; approximately 29% were counted once. The ten largest clones add up to about 13% of the sample.

Sequences were obtained from PBMCs or a T cell subset sorted from them (not recorded which). This clonotype was obtained from an adult woman who had mild COVID-19 (a few samples of this study predate the infection). The sample titles of this study are shuffled in the database, so cell type and time point are left out; the donor was told from shared clones. The rearrangement joined TRBV12-3 or TRBV12-4 to TRBJ2-3; 8 bases in between match TRBD2. The nucleotide sequence is TGTGCCAGCCGAGCGGGAGATGGGAGCACAGATACGCAGTATTTT. Its coded protein is CASRAGDGSTDTQYF.